These T cell receptor beta chains were read from a single sample in a study of CD8+ T cells in alopecia areata. The data were produced by immunoSEQ multiplex PCR, yet TCRdb's version contains in-frame clones alone and is incomplete. The profile shows hundreds of thousands of clones, 57% of them singletons. The source material was CD4+ T cells sorted from blood, sampled at week 0. All receptors derive from a human donor with alopecia areata. The CDR3 runs from the conserved cysteine through the conserved F or W. Fields, in order: V gene, CDR3 protein.

V gene: TRBV4-1; CDR3 protein: CASSQTSAAYNEQFF
V gene: TRBV29-1; CDR3 protein: CSGGQGPLNYGYTF
V gene: TRBV6-5; CDR3 protein: CASRMDRGRNGYTF
V gene: TRBV5-4; CDR3 protein: CASSLESGTRDTQYF
V gene: TRBV6-1; CDR3 protein: CASSEAGTGVEKLFF
V gene: TRBV5-1; CDR3 protein: CASSFWLAGANSGANVLTF
V gene: TRBV5-4; CDR3 protein: CASSPRTEQETQYF
V gene: TRBV29-1; CDR3 protein: CSVGGMDQPQHF
V gene: TRBV11-2; CDR3 protein: CASSPREPSYEQYF
V gene: TRBV5-1; CDR3 protein: CATTAPASGRNEQFF